Below, one T cell receptor beta chain is given with its context. This entry is derived from a study of blood T cell repertoires in COVID-19. Unmatched junction bases numbered 3, after V lost 2 bases and J lost 1 base. Germline lookup yields CDR1 SNHLY and CDR2 FYNNEI. The CDR3 spans 15 residues. Method: immunoSEQ multiplex PCR; TCRdb's copy keeps in-frame clones and lacks some. The table records 40,000 to 50,000 clones, 80% to 90% of them present only once. The sequencing sample was made of peripheral blood. The V gene is TRBV2, the J gene TRBJ2-7; 9 bases fit TRBD1. This receptor was identified in a human donor in a cohort sampled during active COVID-19. The chain's CDR3 is CASSETGGLSYEQYF. The CDR3 nucleotides are TGTGCCAGCAGTGAAACAGGGGGCTTGTCCTACGAGCAGTACTTC. The whole variable domain, remainder taken from reference TRBV2 and TRBJ2-7, is EPEVTQTPSHQVTQMGQEVILRCVPISNHLYFYWYRQILGQKVEFLVSFYNNEISEKSEIFDDQFSVERPDGSNFTLKIRSTKLEDSAMYFCASSETGGLSYEQYFGPGTRLTVT.